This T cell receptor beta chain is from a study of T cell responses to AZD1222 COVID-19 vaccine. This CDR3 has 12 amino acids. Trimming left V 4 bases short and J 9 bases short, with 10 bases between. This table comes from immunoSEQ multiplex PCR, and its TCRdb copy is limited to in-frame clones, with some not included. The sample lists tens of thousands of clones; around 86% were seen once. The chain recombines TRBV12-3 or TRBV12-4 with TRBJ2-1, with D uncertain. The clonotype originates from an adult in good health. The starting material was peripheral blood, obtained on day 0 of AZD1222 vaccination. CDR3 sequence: CASSSDIFEQFF. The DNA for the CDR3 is TGTGCCAGCAGTTCCGATATATTTGAGCAGTTCTTC.